This T cell receptor (beta chain) was identified in a study of blood T cells in healthy people across ages. The CDR3 runs to 16 residues. CDR1 SEHNR and CDR2 FQNEAQ come from the germline V gene (reference sequence). The ends were cut back, 1 base at V and 1 base at J, with 14 bases in the middle. Whole-study results and caveats: TCR beta diversity tracked closely with naive T cell percentage.

Next came a second PCR, run for about 7 to 12 cycles, which used a sample-barcoded 5' primer along with a J-beta primer mix. TCRdb itself ran the 5' RACE reads through MiXCR, one entry per CDR3 protein. This table has more than 1,400,000 distinct CDR3 sequences, 42% appearing once. There are a few counts of this clonotype. Its cognate antigen is unknown. The clonotype was recovered from a woman in her late teens or twenties in good health. The rearrangement joins TRBV7-9 to TRBJ2-7; D may be TRBD2 (6 bases). Specimen: blood. CDR3 DNA: TGTGCCAGCAGCTTAGGTGGTAGCGGCGAGTCCTACGAGCAGTACTTC. It is translated as CASSLGGSGESYEQYF.